This TCR beta chain came from a study of cytomegalovirus exposure and HLA in healthy donors. PCR was performed using 60 Vbeta and 13 Jbeta primers. TCRdb's copy holds only in-frame clones and misses some; the assay was immunoSEQ multiplex PCR. The sample records fewer than 250,000 clones, 75% to 85% being singletons. The CDR3 totals 15 residues. Germline values: CDR1 MNHEY, CDR2 SVGAGI. The clonotype originates from a woman in her thirties in good health and CMV-seropositive. The sequenced material came from PBMCs. The chain recombines TRBV6-5 with TRBJ2-5; 10 nucleotides align to TRBD1. The end of the DNA is better explained by TRBJ2-7, so the J call may be wrong. The CDR3 sequence: CASRGVGTGEYEQYF. The CDR3 DNA follows: TGTGCCAGCAGGGGTGTCGGGACAGGGGAGTACGAGCAGTACTTC.